This is a list of T cell receptor beta chains from one sample in a study of T cells in Graves' hyperthyroidism and ophthalmopathy. One entry per CDR3 protein, called by TCRdb with MiXCR from the multiplex PCR reads. Of fewer than 300,000 distinct CDR3 sequences in the sample, around 25% were seen once. The sequenced sample consisted of blood. The receptors were gathered from a man aged 40-49 years with Graves' hyperthyroidism that later progressed to Graves' ophthalmopathy. Both conserved end residues are trimmed from each CDR3. Fields, in order: V gene, J gene, CDR3 protein.

TRBV15	TRBJ2-5	ATSRVRTGGASGLQETQY
TRBV12-5	TRBJ1-1	ASGLEVQAF
TRBV7-9	TRBJ2-7	ASSLVAGYEQY
TRBV9	TRBJ2-5	ASSPSTPQETQY
TRBV30	TRBJ2-5	AWSVRANQETQY
TRBV11-2	TRBJ2-7	ASSLDGGSTHYEQY
TRBV19	TRBJ2-5	ASSPEGADRTQY
TRBV27	TRBJ1-2	ASSQAGQNYGYT
TRBV5-1	TRBJ2-2	ASSSSGTGGELF
TRBV11-1	TRBJ2-7	ASSDPQIRQGGPGEQY
TRBV6-5	TRBJ1-2	ASRDRGDYGYT
TRBV30	TRBJ2-5	AWSRGQGVQETQY
TRBV2	TRBJ2-7	ASSVQGISYEQY
TRBV12-3/TRBV12-4	TRBJ2-7	ASSPQGTPYEQY
TRBV19	TRBJ2-5	ASSISLAGGETQY
TRBV5-1	TRBJ1-1	ASSLSVQTEAF
TRBV5-1	TRBJ2-7	PSSPQGRGSSYEQY
TRBV12-3/TRBV12-4	TRBJ1-2	ASSSRDGGTGRIGYT
TRBV5-1	TRBJ2-7	ASSWTGSSSYEQY
TRBV6-5	TRBJ2-7	ASSLSSGSPEQY
TRBV6-1	TRBJ2-2	ASRTDLSTGELF
TRBV6-1	TRBJ2-7	ASSRTDEQY
TRBV11-2	TRBJ2-3	ASSPKSASSTDTQY
TRBV19	TRBJ1-5	ASKQASNQPQH